Here is one TCR beta chain with its context. V was pared by 7 bases and J by 0 bases, with 18 bases between. Germline V gene lookup returns CDR1 MDHEN and CDR2 SYDVKM. There are 17 residues in the CDR3. Generated by immunoSEQ multiplex PCR, the TCRdb table keeps only in-frame clones and is missing some. Here the sample spans around 24,000 clones, 72% being singletons. These data originate in a study of STAT5B mutations in CD4+ large granular lymphocyte leukemia. The sequenced material came from CD4+ T cells from blood buffy coats. This receptor was obtained from a human donor in good health. The chain combines TRBV28 with TRBJ1-4; TRBD1 might be the D (5 bases). The CDR3 sequence: CASTEAGQPPTNEKLFF. As DNA, the CDR3 is TGTGCCAGCACCGAGGCAGGGCAGCCCCCAACTAATGAAAAACTGTTTTTT.